The sequence of this TCR beta chain was determined in a study of shared clonotypes between healthy human individuals. Germline lookup yields CDR1 SQVTM and CDR2 ANQGSEA. The CDR3 is made up of 13 amino acids. Trimming removed 4 bases from V and 3 bases from J, with 9 bases in between. The data were produced by immunoSEQ multiplex PCR, yet TCRdb's version contains in-frame clones alone and is incomplete. The sample lists around 1,100,000 clones, roughly 77% occurring once. The V and J genes are TRBV29-1 and TRBJ1-4; no clear D gene. The source of this sequence is a man aged 18 to 29 in good health. Some clones in this sample may be carry-over from other donors' samples. The sample consisted of memory CD4+ T cells from PBMCs. Subset specified: CD45RA-negative fraction. CDR3 protein: CSVAPVANEKLFF. The DNA of the CDR3 is TGCAGCGTTGCTCCCGTCGCTAATGAAAAACTGTTTTTT.